Below, 19 T cell receptor beta chains from the same sample are listed, as sequenced in a study of OX40 agonist ivuxolimab in advanced cancers. Some clones are missing from TCRdb's copy, which holds only in-frame ones; the method was immunoSEQ multiplex PCR. The sample lists 21,000 or so clones, 85% to 90% occurring once. The sample here was CD4+ or CD8+ T cells sorted from blood, taken in a trial of the OX40 agonist ivuxolimab. Source of these receptors: an adult with an advanced solid tumor such as melanoma, head and neck, liver or kidney cancer.

This chain uses TRBV7-9 with TRBJ1-1; weak D call: TRBD1 (5 bases). This CDR3 is built from 18 residues. Germline V CDR1 and CDR2: SEHNR, FQNEAQ (reference sequence). Trimming pared 5 bases from V and 0 bases from J, leaving 22 bases between. The CDR3 spells CASSPGPGGGTMNTEAFF. Here the CDR3 DNA reads TGTGCCAGCAGCCCCGGGCCCGGGGGGGGGACCATGAACACTGAAGCTTTCTTT.

The chain is built from TRBV6-4 and TRBJ2-5, with D perhaps TRBD1 (7 bases). The CDR3 extends over 16 amino acids. Germline-derived CDR1 and CDR2 are MRHNA and SNTAGT. Deletions cut 7 bases from V and 2 bases from J, with 20 bases between. CDR3 nucleotide sequence: TGTGCCAGCATCCAATACGGGGGACAGAAGCAAGAGACCCAGTACTTC. Protein: CASIQYGGQKQETQYF.

The rearrangement uses TRBV5-5 and TRBJ1-2; TRBD1 might be the D (5 bases). CDR1 is SGHKS and CDR2 is YYEKEE in the germline V gene (reference sequence). This CDR3 is built from 16 residues. V was cut by 7 bases and J by 5 bases, with 24 bases left in between. The CDR3 DNA follows: TGTGCCAGCCGCAGGGACTCCGGGTGGGTGGGTTATGGCTACACCTTC. This gives the protein CASRRDSGWVGYGYTF.

This sequence joins TRBV2 and TRBJ1-6, with D hard to call. The germline CDR1 and CDR2 sequences are SNHLY and FYNNEI. The CDR3 loop spans 14 amino acids. V was pared by 8 bases and J by 10 bases, with 18 bases between. The CDR3 loop is CASGRRSGVSPLHF. Here the CDR3 DNA reads TGTGCCAGCGGCCGGCGGAGCGGTGTATCACCCCTCCACTTT.

The rearrangement joins TRBV4-1 to TRBJ1-1, with a possible D match to TRBD1 (6 bases). V dropped 4 bases and J dropped 1 base, with 10 bases sitting between them. This CDR3 spans 14 amino acids. Per the germline V gene, CDR1 is MGHRA and CDR2 is YSYEKL. The CDR3 loop reads CASSRATGNTEAFF. DNA of the CDR3: TGCGCCAGCAGCCGAGCGACAGGGAACACTGAAGCTTTCTTT.

The chain combines TRBV27 with TRBJ2-2; 8 bases are a match to TRBD1. Germline CDR1 MNHEY, CDR2 SMNVEV (reference sequence). The junction had 7 bases not matched to a gene; V was cut back by 0 bases and J by 7 bases. This CDR3 is built from 16 residues. Written as DNA, the CDR3 is TGTGCCAGCAGTTTATCTTGGACAGGGAGTAGCGGGGAGCTGTTTTTT. Translating it yields CASSLSWTGSSGELFF.

This chain connects TRBV28 to TRBJ2-7; D might be TRBD2 (5 bases). The CDR3 runs 14 residues. Germline CDR1 reads MDHEN; CDR2 reads SYDVKM. Between the trimmed V and J ends, which lost 3 bases and 2 bases, there was a span of 11 bases. CDR3 region: CASSFGGSTYEQYF. CDR3 bases: TGTGCCAGCAGTTTTGGCGGGTCGACCTACGAGCAGTACTTC.

This chain connects TRBV21-1 to TRBJ2-2; the tabulated D call, TRBD2, remains unverified against the DNA. TRBV21-1 is tagged as a pseudogene. The CDR3 has 15 residues. The CDR3 nucleotides read TGTGCCAGCGGCCATAGCGGGAAGAACACCGGGGAGCTGTTTTTT. This encodes CASGHSGKNTGELFF.

The rearrangement links TRBV7-9 to TRBJ1-4, with D perhaps matching TRBD1 (5 bases). Trimming shortened V by 8 bases and J by 8 bases, and 9 bases separated the two germline ends. CDR1 is SEHNR, CDR2 FQNEAQ, per germline (reference sequence). The CDR3 contains 11 residues. CDR3 sequence reads: CASGPGEKLFF. The CDR3 coding sequence is TGTGCCAGCGGGCCAGGGGAAAAACTGTTTTTT.

As regards this clone: Other DNA sequences of this sample code for an identical CDR3. This chain uses TRBV27 with TRBJ2-1; D may be TRBD2 (5 bases). With 2 bases removed from V and 6 bases from J, the gap between germline ends came to 5 bases. Germline V gene data show CDR1 as MNHEY and CDR2 as SMNVEV (reference sequence). The CDR3 consists of 12 residues. DNA for the CDR3: TGTGCCAGCAGTTTAGGAGGCAATGAGCAGTTCTTC. Protein sequence: CASSLGGNEQFF.

The chain has TRBV19 and TRBJ2-3, with a possible D match to TRBD2 (5 bases). Germline V gives CDR1 LNHDA, CDR2 SQIVND (reference sequence). The CDR3 has 17 residues. Trimming shortened V by 3 bases and J by 6 bases, and 22 bases separated the two germline ends. The DNA for the CDR3 is TGTGCCAGTAGTATTAGGTACCCCCCGGGAATGGGTGATACGCAGTATTTT. It specifies CASSIRYPPGMGDTQYF. Full variable domain (outside the CDR3, taken from reference TRBV19 and TRBJ2-3): DGGITQSPKYLFRKEGQNVTLSCEQNLNHDAMYWYRQDPGQGLRLIYYSQIVNDFQKGDIAEGYSVSREKKESFPLTVTSAQKNPTAFYLCASSIRYPPGMGDTQYFGPGTRLTVL.

This clone was counted a few times. Written as DNA, the CDR3 is TGTGCCAGCAGTTCCGTCGGACAGGGGGCCCATGGCTACACCTTC. This translates into CASSSVGQGAHGYTF. The chain carries TRBV27 and TRBJ1-2; 11 bases align to TRBD1. CDR1 is MNHEY, CDR2 SMNVEV, per germline (reference sequence). This CDR3 spans 15 amino acids. Losses at the gene ends were 4 bases for V and 6 bases for J; bases not matched to a gene: 7.

This sequence joins TRBV11-3 and TRBJ2-5, with D unresolved. Germline CDR1 reads SGHNT; CDR2 reads YENEEA. The CDR3 is made up of 13 amino acids. Trimming removed 6 bases at V and 9 bases at J, with 17 bases between. CDR3 DNA sequence: TGTGCCAGCAGTCAGATGGACGTGAGAGCCCAGTACTTC. Translated, it gives CASSQMDVRAQYF.

The chain has TRBV28 and TRBJ2-2; 9 bases align to TRBD2. Per germline, CDR1 MDHEN and CDR2 SYDVKM. The V segment lost 6 bases and the J segment 1 base; nucleotides outside the gene matches: 9. The CDR3 covers 17 residues. CDR3 sequence: CASRIWGLAENTGELFF. CDR3 DNA sequence: TGTGCCAGCAGGATCTGGGGACTAGCTGAGAACACCGGGGAGCTGTTTTTT. The full variable domain, in which reference TRBV28 and TRBJ2-2 provide the parts outside the CDR3, is DVKVTQSSRYLVKRTGEKVFLECVQDMDHENMFWYRQDPGLGLRLIYFSYDVKMKEKGDIPEGYSVSREKKERFSLILESASTNQTSMYLCASRIWGLAENTGELFFGEGSRLTVL.

The rearrangement uses TRBV9 and TRBJ2-5, with D tentatively TRBD2 (6 bases). Looked up from germline, CDR1 is SGDLS and CDR2 is YYNGEE. The V and J ends lost 0 bases and 3 bases respectively, with 9 bases between them. This CDR3 comprises 14 residues. This CDR3 is CASSVVGGKETQYF. DNA of the CDR3: TGTGCCAGCAGCGTAGTTGGAGGGAAAGAGACCCAGTACTTC.

The chain links TRBV6-5 to TRBJ2-3; 7 positions agree with TRBD2. The CDR3 is 15 residues long. Unmatched junction bases numbered 9, after V lost 8 bases and J lost 1 base. CDR1 and CDR2 (germline): MNHEY, SVGAGI. The CDR3 loop is CASGSGLVGTDTQYF. The CDR3 coding sequence is TGTGCCAGCGGCTCCGGACTAGTTGGCACAGATACGCAGTATTTT.

The chain uses TRBV6-5 and TRBJ1-4, with no clear D. The V end was cut by 0 bases, the J end by 5 bases, with 1 base between. Germline V lookup: CDR1 MNHEY, CDR2 SVGAGI. The CDR3 extends over 12 amino acids. The CDR3 loop is CASSYSNEKLFF. The CDR3 DNA follows: TGTGCCAGCAGTTACTCGAATGAAAAACTGTTTTTT.

The chain has TRBV27 and TRBJ2-4; D might be TRBD1 (6 bases). The CDR3 contains 14 residues. V was shortened by 4 bases and J by 5 bases, with 12 bases between the two germline ends. The germline gives CDR1 MNHEY, CDR2 SMNVEV (reference sequence). The CDR3 DNA follows: TGTGCCAGCAGTTCTGGGGGCCCCCAAAACATTCAGTACTTC. It codes for CASSSGGPQNIQYF.

By sample fraction, this clone is medium-sized. This chain connects TRBV5-6 to TRBJ1-1, with a weak D call TRBD1 (5 bases). The CDR3 extends over 13 amino acids. Germline V CDR1 and CDR2: SGHDT, YYEEEE. The V gene lost 4 bases and the J gene lost 0 bases, with 7 bases spanning the gap. The CDR3: CASSAGVNTEAFF. DNA of the CDR3: TGTGCCAGCAGCGCGGGGGTGAACACTGAAGCTTTCTTT.